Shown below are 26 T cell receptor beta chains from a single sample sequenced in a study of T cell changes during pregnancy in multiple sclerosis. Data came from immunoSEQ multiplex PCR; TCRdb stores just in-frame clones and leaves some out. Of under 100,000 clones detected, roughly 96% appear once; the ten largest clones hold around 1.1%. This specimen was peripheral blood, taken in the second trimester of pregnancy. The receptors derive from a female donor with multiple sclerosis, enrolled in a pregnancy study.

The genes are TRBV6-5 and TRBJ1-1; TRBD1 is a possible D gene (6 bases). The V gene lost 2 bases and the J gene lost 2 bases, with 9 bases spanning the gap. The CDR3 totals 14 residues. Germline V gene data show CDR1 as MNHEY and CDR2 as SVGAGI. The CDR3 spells CASSYRGGNTEAFF. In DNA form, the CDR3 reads TGTGCCAGCAGTTACAGGGGGGGTAACACTGAAGCTTTCTTT.

The CDR3 DNA reads as TGCGCCAGCAGCCAAGATCCCTATTGGCGGGGGACCGGGGAGCTGTTTTTT. This sequence encodes CASSQDPYWRGTGELFF. This chain links TRBV4-1 with TRBJ2-2; 7 bases fit TRBD2. This CDR3 has 17 residues. V lost 0 bases, J lost 5 bases, and 9 bases stayed unmatched. Germline CDR1 MGHRA, CDR2 YSYEKL.

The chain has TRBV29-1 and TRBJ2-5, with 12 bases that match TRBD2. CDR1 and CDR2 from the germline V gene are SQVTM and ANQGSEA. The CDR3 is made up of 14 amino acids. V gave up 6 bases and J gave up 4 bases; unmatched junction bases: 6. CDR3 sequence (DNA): TGCAGCGTAGTGGGACTAGCGGGTCGAGAGACCCAGTACTTC. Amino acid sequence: CSVVGLAGRETQYF.

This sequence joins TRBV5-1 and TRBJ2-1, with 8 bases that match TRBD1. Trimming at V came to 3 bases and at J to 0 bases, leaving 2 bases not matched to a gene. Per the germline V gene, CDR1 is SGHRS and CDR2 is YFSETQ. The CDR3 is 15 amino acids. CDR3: CASSYGTGSYNEQFF. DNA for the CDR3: TGCGCCAGCAGCTATGGGACAGGCTCCTACAATGAGCAGTTCTTC.

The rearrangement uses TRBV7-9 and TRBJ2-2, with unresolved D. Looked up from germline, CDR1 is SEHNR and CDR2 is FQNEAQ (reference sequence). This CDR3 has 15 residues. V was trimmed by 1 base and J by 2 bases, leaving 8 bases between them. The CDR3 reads CASSLDGSNTGELFF. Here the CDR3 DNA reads TGTGCCAGCAGCTTAGACGGGTCAAACACCGGGGAGCTGTTTTTT.

CDR3 sequence reads: CASSQNSGANEKLFF. The CDR3 DNA reads as TGCGCCAGCAGCCAAAACAGCGGGGCTAATGAAAAACTGTTTTTT. The V and J genes are TRBV4-3 and TRBJ1-4; D is uncertain. The CDR3 sequence is 15 residues long. Trimming removed 2 bases from V and 3 bases from J, with 10 bases in between. CDR1 LGHNA and CDR2 YSLEER come from the germline V gene.

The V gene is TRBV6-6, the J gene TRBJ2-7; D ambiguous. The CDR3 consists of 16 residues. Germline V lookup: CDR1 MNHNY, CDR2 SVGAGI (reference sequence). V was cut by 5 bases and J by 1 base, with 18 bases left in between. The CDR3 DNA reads TGTGCCAGCAGTCGGAAGAGAGGAAGAGAATCCTACGAGCAGTACTTC. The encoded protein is CASSRKRGRESYEQYF.

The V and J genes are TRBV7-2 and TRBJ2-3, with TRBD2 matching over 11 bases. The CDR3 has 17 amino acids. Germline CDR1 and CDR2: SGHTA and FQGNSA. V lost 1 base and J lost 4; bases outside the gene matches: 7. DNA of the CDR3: TGTGCCAGCAGCTTAGATCGGCTAGCGGGAGGACCAGATACGCAGTATTTT. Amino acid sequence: CASSLDRLAGGPDTQYF.

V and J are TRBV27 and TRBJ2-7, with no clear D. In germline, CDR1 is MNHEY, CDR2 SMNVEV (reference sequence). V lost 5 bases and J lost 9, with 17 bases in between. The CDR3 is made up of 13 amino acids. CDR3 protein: CASSPTLSIPQYF. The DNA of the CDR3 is TGTGCCAGCAGTCCCACACTAAGTATCCCGCAGTACTTC.

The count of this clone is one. Here the CDR3 DNA reads TGTGCCAGCAGCGGGGACTTTAGGACAGATACGCAGTATTTT. Translation: CASSGDFRTDTQYF. The V and J genes are TRBV9 and TRBJ2-3, with D possibly being TRBD2 (6 bases). The CDR3 spans 14 residues. Germline V gene sequence: CDR1 SGDLS, CDR2 YYNGEE. V was cut by 3 bases and J by 3 bases, with 11 bases left in between.

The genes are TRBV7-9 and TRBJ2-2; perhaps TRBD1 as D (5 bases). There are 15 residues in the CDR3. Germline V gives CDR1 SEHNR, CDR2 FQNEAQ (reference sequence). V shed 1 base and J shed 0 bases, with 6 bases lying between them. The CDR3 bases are TGTGCCAGCAGCTTAGGGGGCGCGAACACCGGGGAGCTGTTTTTT. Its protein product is CASSLGGANTGELFF.

In nucleotides, the CDR3 is TGTGCCAGCAGCTTAGATCACGGGAGGGATTCATATGAGCAGTTCTTC. Translation gives CASSLDHGRDSYEQFF. This rearrangement joins TRBV11-2 to TRBJ2-1; 8 bases line up with TRBD2. Germline V gene data show CDR1 as SGHAT and CDR2 as FQNNGV. This CDR3 has 16 amino acids. After removal of 0 bases from V and 8 bases from J, the junction contained 9 bases not matched to a gene.

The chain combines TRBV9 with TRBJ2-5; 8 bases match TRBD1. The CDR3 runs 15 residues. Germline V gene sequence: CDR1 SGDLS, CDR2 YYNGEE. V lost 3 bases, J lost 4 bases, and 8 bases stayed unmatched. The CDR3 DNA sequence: TGTGCCAGCAGCGAGGGACAGGCAGGACTAGAGACCCAGTACTTC. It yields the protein CASSEGQAGLETQYF.

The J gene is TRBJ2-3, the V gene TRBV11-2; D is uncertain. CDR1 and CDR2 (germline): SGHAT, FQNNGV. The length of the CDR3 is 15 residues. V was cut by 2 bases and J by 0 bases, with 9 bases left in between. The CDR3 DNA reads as TGTGCCAGCAGCTTAATTACAGCTAGCACAGATACGCAGTATTTT. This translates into CASSLITASTDTQYF. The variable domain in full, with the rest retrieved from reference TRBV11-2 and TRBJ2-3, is EAGVAQSPRYKIIEKRQSVAFWCNPISGHATLYWYQQILGQGPKLLIQFQNNGVVDDSQLPKDRFSAERLKGVDSTLKIQPAKLEDSAVYLCASSLITASTDTQYFGPGTRLTVL.

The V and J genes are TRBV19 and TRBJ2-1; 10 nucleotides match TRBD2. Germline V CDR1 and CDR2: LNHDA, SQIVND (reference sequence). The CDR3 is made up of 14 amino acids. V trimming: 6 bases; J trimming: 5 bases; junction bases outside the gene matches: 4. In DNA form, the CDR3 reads TGTGCCAGTAGAGACCTAGCGGGAGACAATGAGCAGTTCTTC. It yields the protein CASRDLAGDNEQFF.

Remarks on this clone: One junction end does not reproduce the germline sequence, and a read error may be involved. CDR3 loop: CASREGTGFADQPQHF. The CDR3 DNA follows: TGTGCCAGCAGGGAAGGGACAGGGTTTGCCGATCAGCCCCAGCATTTT. This sequence joins TRBV2 and TRBJ1-5; 9 positions agree with TRBD1. This CDR3 comprises 16 residues. CDR1 is SNHLY, CDR2 FYNNEI, per germline.

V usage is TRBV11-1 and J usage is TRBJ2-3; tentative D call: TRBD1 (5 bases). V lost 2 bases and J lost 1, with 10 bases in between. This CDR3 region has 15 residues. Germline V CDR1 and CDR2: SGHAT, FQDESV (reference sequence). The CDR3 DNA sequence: TGTGCCAGCAGCTTAAGCCTAGGGGGCACAGATACGCAGTATTTT. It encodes CASSLSLGGTDTQYF.

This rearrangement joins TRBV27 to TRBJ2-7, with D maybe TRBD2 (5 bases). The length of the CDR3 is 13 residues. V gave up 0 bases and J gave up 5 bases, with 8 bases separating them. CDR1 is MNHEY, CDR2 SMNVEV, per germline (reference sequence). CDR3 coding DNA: TGTGCCAGCAGTTTATCGAGGGTCCACGAGCAGTACTTC. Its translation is CASSLSRVHEQYF.

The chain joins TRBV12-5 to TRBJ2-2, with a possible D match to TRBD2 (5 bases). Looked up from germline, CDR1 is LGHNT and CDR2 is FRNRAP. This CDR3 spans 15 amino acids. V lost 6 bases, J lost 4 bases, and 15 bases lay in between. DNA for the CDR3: TGTGCTAGTGGCCTTTGGCTAGGGAGCACCGGGGAGCTGTTTTTT. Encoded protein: CASGLWLGSTGELFF. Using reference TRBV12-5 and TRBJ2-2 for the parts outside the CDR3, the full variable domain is DARVTQTPRHKVTEMGQEVTMRCQPILGHNTVFWYRQTMMQGLELLAYFRNRAPLDDSGMPKDRFSAEMPDATLATLKIQPSEPRDSAVYFCASGLWLGSTGELFFGEGSRLTVL.

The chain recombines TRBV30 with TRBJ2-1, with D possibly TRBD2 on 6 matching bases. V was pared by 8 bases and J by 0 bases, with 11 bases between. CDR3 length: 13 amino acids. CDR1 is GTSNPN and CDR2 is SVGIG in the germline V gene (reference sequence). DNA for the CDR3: TGTGCCCTCGGGCGGGACTCCTACAATGAGCAGTTCTTC. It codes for CALGRDSYNEQFF.

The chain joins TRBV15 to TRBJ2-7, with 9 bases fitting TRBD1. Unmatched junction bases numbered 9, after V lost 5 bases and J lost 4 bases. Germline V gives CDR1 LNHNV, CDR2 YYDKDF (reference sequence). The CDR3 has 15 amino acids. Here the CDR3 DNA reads TGTGCCACCAGCGCCTCCGGGACAGGGCGGTACGAGCAGTACTTC. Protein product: CATSASGTGRYEQYF.

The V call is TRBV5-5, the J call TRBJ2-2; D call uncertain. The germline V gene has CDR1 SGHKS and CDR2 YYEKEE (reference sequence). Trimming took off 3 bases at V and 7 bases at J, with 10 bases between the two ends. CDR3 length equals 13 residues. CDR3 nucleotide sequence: TGTGCCAGCAGCTGGAGAAGAGACGGGGAGCTGTTTTTT. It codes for CASSWRRDGELFF.

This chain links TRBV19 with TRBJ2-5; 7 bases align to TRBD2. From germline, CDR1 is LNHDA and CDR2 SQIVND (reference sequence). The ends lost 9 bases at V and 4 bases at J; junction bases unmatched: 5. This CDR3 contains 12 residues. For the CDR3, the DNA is TGTGCCAGCAGATTAGCGGGAGAGACCCAGTACTTC. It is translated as CASRLAGETQYF.

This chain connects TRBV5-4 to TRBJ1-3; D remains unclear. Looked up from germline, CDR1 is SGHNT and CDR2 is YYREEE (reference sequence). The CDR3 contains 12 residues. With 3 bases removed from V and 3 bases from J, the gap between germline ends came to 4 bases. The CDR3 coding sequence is TGTGCCAGCAGCTACAGTGGAAACACCATATATTTT. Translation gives CASSYSGNTIYF.

CDR3 amino acids: CASSPDRGHTEAFF. The CDR3 DNA reads as TGTGCCAGCAGCCCCGACAGGGGTCACACTGAAGCTTTCTTT. V gene TRBV5-6 combines with J gene TRBJ1-1; 8 bases fit TRBD1. V was clipped by 4 bases and J by 3 bases; unmatched bases: 5. This CDR3 spans 14 amino acids. Germline V CDR1 and CDR2: SGHDT, YYEEEE.

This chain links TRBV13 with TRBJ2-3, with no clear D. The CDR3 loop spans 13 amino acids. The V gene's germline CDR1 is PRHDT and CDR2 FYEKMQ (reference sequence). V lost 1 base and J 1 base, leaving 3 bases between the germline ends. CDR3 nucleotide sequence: TGTGCCAGCAGCTTAGTAGGCACAGATACGCAGTATTTT. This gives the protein CASSLVGTDTQYF.